The 7 T cell receptor beta chains given below trace back to one sample, sequenced in a study of T cell repertoires in ileal Crohn's disease (dated by TCRdb to about 2019). The receptor library was made with the immunoSEQ multiplex PCR assay. This is the immuneACCESS table as TCRdb keeps it, with only in-frame sequences that have V and J called. A part of the clones is gone; compared with another copy, unresolved V genes explain less than half, and the rest is unexplained. In all, the sample holds more than 12,000 clones, and over 60% of those were seen once. The top ten hold around 4.5% of the sample. The sequencing input was ileal tissue. Every receptor here comes from an adult with Crohn's disease.

V is TRBV6-1 and J is TRBJ2-7, with 10 bases that match TRBD1. Germline V gene sequence: CDR1 MNHNS, CDR2 SASEGT. The CDR3 length is 15 residues. Germline trimming cut 8 bases from V and 2 bases from J; bases unmatched to any gene: 9. CDR3 loop: CASSKGTGEAYEQYF. Written as DNA, the CDR3 is TGTGCCAGCTCGAAAGGGACAGGGGAGGCCTACGAGCAGTACTTC.

The chain uses TRBV30 and TRBJ2-7; 11 bases fit TRBD1. This CDR3 spans 15 amino acids. V lost 1 base to trimming and J lost 4 bases; unmatched junction nucleotides: 6. The V gene's germline CDR1 is GTSNPN and CDR2 SVGIG (reference sequence). The CDR3 DNA reads TGTGCCTGGAGTGACCGGGACAGGGGGTATTACGAGCAGTACTTC. This sequence encodes CAWSDRDRGYYEQYF.

The chain links TRBV5-6 to TRBJ2-5; 10 nucleotides agree with TRBD2. Trimming cost V 0 bases and J 5 bases; bases outside gene matches: 7. The germline V gene has CDR1 SGHDT and CDR2 YYEEEE. The CDR3 covers 16 residues. CDR3 loop: CASSLGKAGGLETQYF. CDR3 sequence (DNA): TGTGCCAGCAGCTTGGGGAAAGCGGGGGGGCTTGAGACCCAGTACTTC.

J is TRBJ2-2 and V is TRBV19, with D possibly being TRBD2 (5 bases). Per the germline V gene, CDR1 is LNHDA and CDR2 is SQIVND (reference sequence). The CDR3 loop spans 15 amino acids. The V end lost 4 bases, the J end lost 2 bases, and 11 bases lay between the germline ends. The CDR3 sequence is CASSTIEGNTGELFF. The CDR3 DNA is TGTGCCAGTAGTACGATTGAGGGTAACACCGGGGAGCTGTTTTTT.

The V call is TRBV18, the J call TRBJ2-6; D unresolved. From germline, CDR1 is KGHSH and CDR2 LQKENI. V gave up 2 bases and J gave up 0 bases, with 8 bases separating them. The CDR3 covers 16 residues. CDR3: CASSPVALSGANVLTF. The CDR3 nucleotides read TGTGCCAGCTCACCAGTGGCCCTCTCTGGGGCCAACGTCCTGACTTTC.

The chain links TRBV6-1 to TRBJ1-1; 7 bases are a match to TRBD1. V lost 9 bases and J lost 6; bases outside the gene matches: 10. This CDR3 is 13 amino acids long. The V gene's germline CDR1 is MNHNS and CDR2 SASEGT. The CDR3 nucleotides are TGTGCCAGTTGCCGGGACAGAGGGGCTGAAGCTTTCTTT. Translated: CASCRDRGAEAFF.

The V call is TRBV29-1, the J call TRBJ2-7, with 9 positions matching TRBD1. With V trimmed by 8 bases and J by 6 bases, 8 bases remained unmatched. Per germline, CDR1 SQVTM and CDR2 ANQGSEA. CDR3 size: 12 residues. The chain's CDR3 is CSFGQGQGEQYF. The CDR3 region has the DNA TGCAGCTTCGGACAGGGGCAGGGCGAGCAGTACTTC.